This T cell receptor beta chain was captured by sequencing in a study of shared clonotypes between healthy human individuals. The study's findings and limits: Apart from blood, nothing was sampled; tissue repertoires likely differ. For naive CD4 cells, around 5% of clonotypes were shared across a handful of donors.

Here immunoSEQ multiplex PCR was the method, and the copy in TCRdb shows in-frame clones only, minus some. The sample yields some 2.4 million clones, under 95% seen once. Concerning this clone: Its matching antigen is unknown.

The CDR3 spans 16 residues. The V end lost 3 bases, the J end lost 8 bases, and 20 bases lay between the germline ends. In germline, CDR1 is MNHEY, CDR2 SMNVEV (reference sequence). The clonotype was recovered from a young man in good health. Some clones in this sample may be carry-over from other donors' samples. Sequences were obtained from naive CD4+ T cells from PBMCs. Subset given: CD45RA+ positively selected. The chain recombines TRBV27 with TRBJ2-1; D might be TRBD2 (6 bases). The CDR3 DNA is TGTGCCAGCAGTTTCTGGATAGGGAGGCGCGGGGATGAGCAGTTCTTC. As protein: CASSFWIGRRGDEQFF.